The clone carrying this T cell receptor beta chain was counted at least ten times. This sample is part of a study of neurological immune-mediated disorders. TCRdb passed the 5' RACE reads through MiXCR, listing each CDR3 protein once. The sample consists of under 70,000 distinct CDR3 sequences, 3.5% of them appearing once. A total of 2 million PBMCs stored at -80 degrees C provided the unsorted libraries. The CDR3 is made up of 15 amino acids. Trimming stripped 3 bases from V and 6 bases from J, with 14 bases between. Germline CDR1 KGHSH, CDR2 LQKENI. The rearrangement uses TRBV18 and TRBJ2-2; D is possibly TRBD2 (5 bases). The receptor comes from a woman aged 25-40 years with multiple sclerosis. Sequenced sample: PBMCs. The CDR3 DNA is TGTGCCAGCTCACCGAACAGAGGACTGCCCGGGGAGCTGTTTTTT. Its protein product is CASSPNRGLPGELFF. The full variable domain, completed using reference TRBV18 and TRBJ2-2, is NAGVMQNPRHLVRRRGQEARLRCSPMKGHSHVYWYRQLPEEGLKFMVYLQKENIIDESGMPKERFSAEFPKEGPSILRIQQVVRGDSAAYFCASSPNRGLPGELFFGEGSRLTVL.